These 24 T cell receptor beta chains originate from one sample sequenced in a study of blood T cell repertoires in COVID-19 (dated by TCRdb to about 2020). Receptor amplification or capture employed the immunoSEQ multiplex PCR assay. TCRdb provides this immuneACCESS table in a form limited to in-frame rearrangements. Some clones are lacking; in checked studies, under half of them reflect an unresolved V gene, and why the rest are absent is not known. The sample contains over 110,000 clones, 60% to 85% of them found a single time. The top ten clones comprise about 1.9% of the sample. Sequenced input: peripheral blood. These receptors originate from a woman aged 60-75 years with acute or convalescent COVID-19.

This chain joins TRBV7-6 and TRBJ2-1; TRBD2 matches 9 bases. From germline, CDR1 is SGHVS and CDR2 FNYEAQ. The CDR3 spans 14 residues. The junction had 2 bases not matched to a gene; V was cut back by 4 bases and J by 4 bases. The CDR3 sequence: CASSSLAGYNEQFF. CDR3 DNA: TGTGCCAGCAGCTCGCTAGCGGGGTACAATGAGCAGTTCTTC.

The chain combines TRBV10-3 with TRBJ2-2; perhaps TRBD2 as D (5 bases). CDR1 is ENHRY and CDR2 is SYGVKD in the germline V gene. This CDR3 comprises 16 residues. V was trimmed by 0 bases and J by 0 bases, leaving 8 bases between them. The CDR3 DNA reads TGTGCCATCAGTGAGTCGAGGCGGGCGAACACCGGGGAGCTGTTTTTT. Its translation: CAISESRRANTGELFF.

The table lists this clone with a few counts. The rearrangement joins TRBV30 to TRBJ1-4; 7 positions match TRBD1. This CDR3 comprises 14 residues. With 8 bases clipped from V and 2 bases from J, the junction kept 8 bases outside the gene matches. Germline CDR1 is GTSNPN and CDR2 is SVGIG (reference sequence). DNA for the CDR3: TGTGCCCGGTCGGACAGGTCTACTAATGAAAAACTGTTTTTT. Amino acid sequence: CARSDRSTNEKLFF.

This clone turned up a few times. The chain joins TRBV27 to TRBJ2-7; 14 positions match TRBD2. Trimming took 3 bases from V and 6 from J; bases not matched to a gene: 10. The CDR3 is 17 amino acids. Germline V CDR1 and CDR2: MNHEY, SMNVEV (reference sequence). In nucleotides, the CDR3 is TGTGCCAGCAGTTTCGGACTAGCGGGAGGACCACCGACCGAGCAGTACTTC. It is translated as CASSFGLAGGPPTEQYF.

The chain has TRBV5-1 and TRBJ1-3, with 9 positions matching TRBD1. Unmatched junction bases numbered 9, after V lost 4 bases and J lost 4 bases. This CDR3 region has 16 residues. Germline-derived CDR1 and CDR2 are SGHRS and YFSETQ. CDR3 DNA sequence: TGCGCCAGCAGCCGTAGGGACAGGGAGTACGGAAACACCATATATTTT. It specifies CASSRRDREYGNTIYF.

This clone appeared a single time. DNA for the CDR3: TGTGCCAGCAGCCAGGGACTAGCGGAATCCCAAGAGACCCAGTACTTC. Amino acid sequence: CASSQGLAESQETQYF. The gene calls are TRBV3-1 (or the pseudogene TRBV3-2) and TRBJ2-5; 11 positions match TRBD2. With V trimmed by 3 bases and J by 1 base, 4 bases remained unmatched. Germline CDR1 reads LGHDT; CDR2 reads YNNKEL (reference sequence). The CDR3 loop spans 16 amino acids.

J is TRBJ1-6 and V is TRBV2; possibly TRBD1 for D (5 bases). V dropped 4 bases and J dropped 8 bases, with 15 bases sitting between them. This CDR3 spans 15 amino acids. The germline V gene has CDR1 SNHLY and CDR2 FYNNEI. The CDR3 bases are TGTGCCAGCAGTGTGGGACGGAGCGGGGATTCACCCCTCCACTTT. As protein: CASSVGRSGDSPLHF.

The V gene is TRBV4-1, the J gene TRBJ1-6, with D tentatively TRBD1 (5 bases). The CDR3 totals 15 residues. Germline CDR1 MGHRA, CDR2 YSYEKL. V was shortened by 2 bases and J by 8 bases, with 13 bases between the two germline ends. DNA for the CDR3: TGCGCCAGCAGCCAACCGACAGATCTAGATTCACCCCTCCACTTT. Protein product: CASSQPTDLDSPLHF.

The J gene is TRBJ1-6, the V gene TRBV5-1; unclear D gene. Germline V gene data show CDR1 as SGHRS and CDR2 as YFSETQ. V shed 1 base and J shed 9 bases, with 14 bases lying between them. The CDR3 is made up of 15 amino acids. CDR3 nucleotides: TGCGCCAGCAGCTTGAGGCCTGGGGAGGGTTCACCCCTCCACTTT. Amino acid sequence: CASSLRPGEGSPLHF.

V usage is TRBV7-9 and J usage is TRBJ2-7; weak D call: TRBD1 (6 bases). V was clipped by 3 bases and J by 0 bases, with 9 bases between them. Germline V gene data show CDR1 as SEHNR and CDR2 as FQNEAQ (reference sequence). The CDR3 is 14 amino acids. CDR3 sequence (DNA): TGTGCCAGCAGCTTGGACAGAAGCTCCTACGAGCAGTACTTC. Translated: CASSLDRSSYEQYF.

This rearrangement joins TRBV11-2 to TRBJ2-1; no definite D call. The germline V and J ends were trimmed by 1 base and 0 bases, with 4 bases remaining between them. CDR1 and CDR2 from the germline V gene are SGHAT and FQNNGV. CDR3 length equals 14 residues. In DNA form, the CDR3 reads TGTGCCAGCAGCTTAGCTTCCTCCTACAATGAGCAGTTCTTC. Translation gives CASSLASSYNEQFF. Supplemented by reference TRBV11-2 and TRBJ2-1, the full variable domain reads EAGVAQSPRYKIIEKRQSVAFWCNPISGHATLYWYQQILGQGPKLLIQFQNNGVVDDSQLPKDRFSAERLKGVDSTLKIQPAKLEDSAVYLCASSLASSYNEQFFGPGTRLTVL.

The sample holds one count of this clone. V gene TRBV10-2 combines with J gene TRBJ2-1; 9 bases agree with TRBD2. With 3 bases clipped from V and 8 bases from J, the junction kept 5 bases outside the gene matches. The CDR3 has 14 amino acids. Germline V gene sequence: CDR1 WSHSY, CDR2 SAAADI. The DNA for the CDR3 is TGCGCCAGCAGTGATGGGACTAGCATCGATGAGCAGTTCTTC. Protein: CASSDGTSIDEQFF.

This clone showed up just a few times. The rearrangement joins TRBV28 to TRBJ2-3; D gene unclear. This CDR3 is built from 13 residues. The germline V and J ends were trimmed by 9 bases and 6 bases, with 16 bases remaining between them. The germline V gene has CDR1 MDHEN and CDR2 SYDVKM. CDR3 coding DNA: TGTGCCAGTGGAACAGTTTGGTTGGATACGCAGTATTTT. It encodes CASGTVWLDTQYF.

The V call is TRBV28, the J call TRBJ2-7, with 12 bases matching TRBD2. V was clipped by 6 bases and J by 3 bases; unmatched bases: 6. The CDR3 is 15 residues long. CDR1 MDHEN and CDR2 SYDVKM come from the germline V gene. The CDR3 DNA is TGTGCCAGCAGGGAACGGACTAGCGGGATCTACGAGCAGTACTTC. Its translation is CASRERTSGIYEQYF.

V is TRBV4-1 and J is TRBJ2-7, with 8 nucleotides matching TRBD2. CDR1 is MGHRA, CDR2 YSYEKL, per germline. Trimming at V came to 1 base and at J to 0 bases, leaving 5 bases not matched to a gene. This CDR3 spans 16 amino acids. CDR3 sequence (DNA): TGCGCCAGCAGCCAAGCTAGCGGGCCTTTCTCCTACGAGCAGTACTTC. Translating it yields CASSQASGPFSYEQYF.

Here the CDR3 DNA reads TGTGCCAGCAGATCACAGGGTGGTGAAGCTTTCTTT. Translation gives CASRSQGGEAFF. The V and J genes are TRBV12-3 or TRBV12-4 and TRBJ1-1; weak D call: TRBD1 (6 bases). The CDR3 runs to 12 residues. V lost 6 bases and J lost 7, with 12 bases in between.

This rearrangement joins TRBV11-2 to TRBJ1-6; 11 bases are shared with TRBD1. There are 17 residues in the CDR3. With V trimmed by 5 bases and J by 10 bases, 13 bases remained unmatched. The germline V gene has CDR1 SGHAT and CDR2 FQNNGV. Here the CDR3 DNA reads TGTGCCAGCAGCATAGGATTTCCGGGACAGGGGGGGTCACCCCTCCACTTT. Protein: CASSIGFPGQGGSPLHF.

V gene TRBV30 combines with J gene TRBJ1-1; D ambiguous. CDR3 size: 13 residues. In germline, CDR1 is GTSNPN, CDR2 SVGIG (reference sequence). Trimming pared 0 bases from V and 1 base from J, leaving 6 bases between. This chain's CDR3 is CAWSVLRNTEAFF. The CDR3, as DNA: TGTGCCTGGAGTGTACTAAGGAACACTGAAGCTTTCTTT.

This chain links TRBV10-3 with TRBJ1-1; D possibly corresponds to TRBD1 (5 bases). Germline-derived CDR1 and CDR2 are ENHRY and SYGVKD. The CDR3 consists of 14 residues. Trimming removed 3 bases at V and 1 base at J, with 9 bases between. This CDR3 reads CAISEDRTNTEAFF. DNA of the CDR3: TGTGCCATCAGTGAAGACAGAACGAACACTGAAGCTTTCTTT.

The chain couples TRBV2 to TRBJ2-3; 7 nucleotides agree with TRBD2. Germline trimming cut 7 bases from V and 2 bases from J; bases unmatched to any gene: 12. Germline V gene lookup returns CDR1 SNHLY and CDR2 FYNNEI. The CDR3 runs 16 residues. The CDR3 is CASIGLTSSTTDTQYF. In DNA, the CDR3 is TGTGCCAGCATAGGATTGACTAGCAGCACCACAGATACGCAGTATTTT.

The chain couples TRBV4-1 to TRBJ2-7, with 13 bases that match TRBD2. The CDR3 spans 16 residues. Germline CDR1 and CDR2: MGHRA and YSYEKL. V gave up 0 bases and J gave up 5 bases; unmatched junction bases: 4. The CDR3 sequence is CASSQEWTSGSDEQYF. In DNA form, the CDR3 reads TGCGCCAGCAGCCAAGAATGGACTAGCGGGAGCGACGAGCAGTACTTC.

This CDR3 reads CASSQGRGSAEAFF. The CDR3 nucleotides read TGTGCCAGCAGCCAAGGCAGGGGGTCGGCTGAAGCTTTCTTT. The genes are TRBV3-1 (or the pseudogene TRBV3-2) and TRBJ1-1; 7 bases are shared with TRBD1. Germline V CDR1 and CDR2: LGHDT, YNNKEL (reference sequence). The CDR3 contains 14 residues. Germline trimming cut 1 base from V and 6 bases from J; bases unmatched to any gene: 5.

The CDR3 bases are TGTGCCAGCAGTTCCTCCGGACAGGGTCTGAATGAAAAACTGTTTTTT. Translation: CASSSSGQGLNEKLFF. The chain recombines TRBV27 with TRBJ1-4; 8 bases are a match to TRBD1. The CDR3 runs 16 residues. V shed 4 bases, J shed 5 bases, and the junction held 9 bases outside the gene matches. CDR1 and CDR2 (germline): MNHEY, SMNVEV (reference sequence).

The V and J genes are TRBV6-1 and TRBJ2-7; D is perhaps TRBD1 (6 bases). Germline V gives CDR1 MNHNS, CDR2 SASEGT. V lost 1 base and J lost 3, with 19 bases in between. The CDR3 length is 17 residues. This CDR3 reads CASSEGPRTVVFYEQYF. CDR3 nucleotides: TGTGCCAGCAGTGAAGGACCCAGGACAGTTGTTTTCTACGAGCAGTACTTC.